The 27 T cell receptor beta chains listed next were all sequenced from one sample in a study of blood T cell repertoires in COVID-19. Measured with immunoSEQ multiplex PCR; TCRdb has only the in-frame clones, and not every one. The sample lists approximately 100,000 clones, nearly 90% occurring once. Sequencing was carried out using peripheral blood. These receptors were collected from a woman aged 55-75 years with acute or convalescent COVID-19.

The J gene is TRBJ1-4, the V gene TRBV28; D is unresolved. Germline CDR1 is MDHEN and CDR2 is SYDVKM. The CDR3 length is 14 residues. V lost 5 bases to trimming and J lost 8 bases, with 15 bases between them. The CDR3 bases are TGTGCCAGCAGTCTACCGGACCGGGAGGAAAAACTGTTTTTT. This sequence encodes CASSLPDREEKLFF.

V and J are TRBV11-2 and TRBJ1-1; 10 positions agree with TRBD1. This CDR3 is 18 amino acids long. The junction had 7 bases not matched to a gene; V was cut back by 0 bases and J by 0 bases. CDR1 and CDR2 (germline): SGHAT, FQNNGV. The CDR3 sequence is CASSLDHDRGLLNTEAFF. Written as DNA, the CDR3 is TGTGCCAGCAGCTTAGACCACGACAGGGGGCTCCTGAACACTGAAGCTTTCTTT.

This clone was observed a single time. DNA of the CDR3: TGTGCCAGCAGCTGGGACAGGGGGATTGGGAAACTGTTTTTT. Translation: CASSWDRGIGKLFF. The V gene is TRBV5-5, the J gene TRBJ1-4, with 11 bases that match TRBD1. The length of the CDR3 is 14 residues. In germline, CDR1 is SGHKS, CDR2 YYEKEE (reference sequence). Trimming took 3 bases from V and 11 from J; bases not matched to a gene: 6.

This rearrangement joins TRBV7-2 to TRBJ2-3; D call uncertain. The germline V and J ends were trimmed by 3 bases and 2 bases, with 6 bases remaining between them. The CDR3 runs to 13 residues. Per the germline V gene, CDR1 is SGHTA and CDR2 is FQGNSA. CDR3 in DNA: TGTGCCAGCAGCTTCATCCACACAGATACGCAGTATTTT. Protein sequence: CASSFIHTDTQYF.

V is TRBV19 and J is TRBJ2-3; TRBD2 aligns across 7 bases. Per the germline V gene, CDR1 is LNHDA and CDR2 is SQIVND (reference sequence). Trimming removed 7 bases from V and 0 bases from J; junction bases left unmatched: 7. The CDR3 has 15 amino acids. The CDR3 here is CASTPTSSSTDTQYF. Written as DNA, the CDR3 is TGTGCCAGTACACCGACTAGCAGTAGCACAGATACGCAGTATTTT.

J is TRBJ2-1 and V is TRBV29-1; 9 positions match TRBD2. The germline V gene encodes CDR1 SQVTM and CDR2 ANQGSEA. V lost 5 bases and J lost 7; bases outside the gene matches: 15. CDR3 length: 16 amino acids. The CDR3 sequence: CSVLGFEREVSNEQFF. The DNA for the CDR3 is TGCAGCGTTTTAGGTTTTGAGCGGGAGGTGAGTAATGAGCAGTTCTTC.

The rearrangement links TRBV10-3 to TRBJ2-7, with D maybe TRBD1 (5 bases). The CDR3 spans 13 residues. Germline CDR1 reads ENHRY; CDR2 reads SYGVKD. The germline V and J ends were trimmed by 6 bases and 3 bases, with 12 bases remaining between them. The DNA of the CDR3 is TGTGCCATCAGCGCCTTACAGGACTACGAGCAGTACTTC. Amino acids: CAISALQDYEQYF.

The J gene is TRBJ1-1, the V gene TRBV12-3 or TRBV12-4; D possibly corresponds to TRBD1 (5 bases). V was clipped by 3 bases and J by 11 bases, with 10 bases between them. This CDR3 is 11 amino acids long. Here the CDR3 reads CASSFGGRAFF. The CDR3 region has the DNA TGTGCCAGCAGTTTCGGGGGGAGGGCTTTCTTT.

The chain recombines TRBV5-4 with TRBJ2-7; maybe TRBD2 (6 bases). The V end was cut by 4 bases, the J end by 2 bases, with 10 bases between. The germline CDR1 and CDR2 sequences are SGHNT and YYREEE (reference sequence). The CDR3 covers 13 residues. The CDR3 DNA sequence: TGTGCCAGCAGCACCCGGGGGACCTACGAGCAGTACTTC. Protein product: CASSTRGTYEQYF. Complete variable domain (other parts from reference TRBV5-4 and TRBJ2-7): ETGVTQSPTHLIKTRGQQVTLRCSSQSGHNTVSWYQQALGQGPQFIFQYYREEENGRGNFPPRFSGLQFPNYSSELNVNALELDDSALYLCASSTRGTYEQYFGPGTRLTVT.

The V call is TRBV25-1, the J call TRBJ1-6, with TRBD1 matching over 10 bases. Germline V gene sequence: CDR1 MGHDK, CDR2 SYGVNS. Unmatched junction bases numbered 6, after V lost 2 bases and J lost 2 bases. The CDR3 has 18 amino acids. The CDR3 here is CASSERQGANTYNSPLHF. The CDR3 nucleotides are TGTGCCAGCAGTGAACGACAGGGGGCGAACACCTATAATTCACCCCTCCACTTT.

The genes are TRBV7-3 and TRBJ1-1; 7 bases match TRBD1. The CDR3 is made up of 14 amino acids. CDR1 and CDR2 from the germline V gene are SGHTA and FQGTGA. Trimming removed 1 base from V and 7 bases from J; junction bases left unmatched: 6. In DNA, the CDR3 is TGTGCCAGCAGCTTAAAACAGGGGATGGGTGAAGCTTTCTTT. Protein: CASSLKQGMGEAFF.

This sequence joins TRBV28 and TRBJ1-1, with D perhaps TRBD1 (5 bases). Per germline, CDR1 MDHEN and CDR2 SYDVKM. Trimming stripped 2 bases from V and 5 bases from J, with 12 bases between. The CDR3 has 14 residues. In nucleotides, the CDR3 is TGTGCCAGCAGTTTAACAGGACGGAAGACTGAAGCTTTCTTT. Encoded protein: CASSLTGRKTEAFF.

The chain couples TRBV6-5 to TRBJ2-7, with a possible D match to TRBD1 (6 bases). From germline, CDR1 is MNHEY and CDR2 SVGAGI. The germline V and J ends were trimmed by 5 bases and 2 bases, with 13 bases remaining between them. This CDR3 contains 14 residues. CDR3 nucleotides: TGTGCCAGCAGTCAGCGGACAGACCCCTACGAGCAGTACGTC. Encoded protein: CASSQRTDPYEQYV.

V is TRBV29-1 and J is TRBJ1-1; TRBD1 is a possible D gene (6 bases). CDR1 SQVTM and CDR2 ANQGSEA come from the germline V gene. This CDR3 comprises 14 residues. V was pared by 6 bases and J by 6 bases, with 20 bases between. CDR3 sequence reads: CSVGAGLRGAEAFF. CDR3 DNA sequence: TGCAGCGTAGGAGCGGGACTCAGGGGAGCTGAAGCTTTCTTT. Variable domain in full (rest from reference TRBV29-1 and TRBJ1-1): SAVISQKPSRDICQRGTSLTIQCQVDSQVTMMFWYRQQPGQSLTLIATANQGSEATYESGFVIDKFPISRPNLTFSTLTVSNMSPEDSSIYLCSVGAGLRGAEAFFGQGTRLTVV.

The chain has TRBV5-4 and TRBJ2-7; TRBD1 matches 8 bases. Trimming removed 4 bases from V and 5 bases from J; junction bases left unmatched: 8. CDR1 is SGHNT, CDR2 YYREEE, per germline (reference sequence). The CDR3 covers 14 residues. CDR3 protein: CASSTRQGTNEQYF. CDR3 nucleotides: TGTGCCAGCAGCACCCGACAGGGGACGAACGAGCAGTACTTC.

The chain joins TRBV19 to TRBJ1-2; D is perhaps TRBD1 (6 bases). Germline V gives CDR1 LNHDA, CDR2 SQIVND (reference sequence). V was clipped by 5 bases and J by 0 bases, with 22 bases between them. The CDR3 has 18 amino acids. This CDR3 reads CASSSPPGHLLANYGYTF. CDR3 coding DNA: TGTGCCAGTAGTTCCCCTCCGGGACACCTATTAGCTAACTATGGCTACACCTTC.

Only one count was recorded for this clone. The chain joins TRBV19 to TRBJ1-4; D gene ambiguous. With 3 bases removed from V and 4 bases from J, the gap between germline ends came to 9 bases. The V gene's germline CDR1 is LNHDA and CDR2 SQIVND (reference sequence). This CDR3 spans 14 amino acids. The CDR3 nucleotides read TGTGCCAGTAGTATGCTTACAAATAATGAAAAACTGTTTTTT. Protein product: CASSMLTNNEKLFF.

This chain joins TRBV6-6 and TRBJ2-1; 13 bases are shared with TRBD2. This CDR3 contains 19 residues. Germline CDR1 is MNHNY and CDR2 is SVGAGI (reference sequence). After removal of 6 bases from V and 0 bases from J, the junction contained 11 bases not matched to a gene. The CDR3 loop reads CASSYIRGLAGSSYNEQFF. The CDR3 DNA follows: TGTGCCAGCAGCTACATACGGGGACTAGCGGGGAGCTCCTACAATGAGCAGTTCTTC.

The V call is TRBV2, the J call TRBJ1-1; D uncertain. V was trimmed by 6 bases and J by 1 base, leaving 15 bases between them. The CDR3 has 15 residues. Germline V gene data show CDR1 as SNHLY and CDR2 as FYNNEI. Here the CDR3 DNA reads TGTGCCAGCAGGGTCGGAGAGGGCAGGAACACTGAAGCTTTCTTT. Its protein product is CASRVGEGRNTEAFF.

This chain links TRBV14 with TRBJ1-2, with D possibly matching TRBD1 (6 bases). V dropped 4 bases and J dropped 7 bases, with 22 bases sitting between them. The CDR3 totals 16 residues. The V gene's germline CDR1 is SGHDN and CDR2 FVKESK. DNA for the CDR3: TGTGCCAGCAGCCCAAGAGAGGAGAGGGACAAGGGTGGCTACACCTTC. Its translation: CASSPREERDKGGYTF.

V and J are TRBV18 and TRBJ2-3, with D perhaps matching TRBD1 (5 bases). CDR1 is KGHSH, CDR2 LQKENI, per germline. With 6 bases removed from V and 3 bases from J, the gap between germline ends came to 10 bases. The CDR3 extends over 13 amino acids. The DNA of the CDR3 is TGTGCCAGCTCGGTAAGGGGAACAGATACGCAGTATTTT. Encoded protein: CASSVRGTDTQYF. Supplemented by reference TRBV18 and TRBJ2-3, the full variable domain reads NAGVMQNPRHLVRRRGQEARLRCSPMKGHSHVYWYRQLPEEGLKFMVYLQKENIIDESGMPKERFSAEFPKEGPSILRIQQVVRGDSAAYFCASSVRGTDTQYFGPGTRLTVL.

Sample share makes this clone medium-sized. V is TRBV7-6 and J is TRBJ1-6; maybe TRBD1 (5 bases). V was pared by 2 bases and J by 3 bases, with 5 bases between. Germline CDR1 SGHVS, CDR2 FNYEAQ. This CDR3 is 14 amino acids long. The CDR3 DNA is TGTGCCAGCAGCTTACAGGGCTATAATTCACCCCTCCACTTT. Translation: CASSLQGYNSPLHF.

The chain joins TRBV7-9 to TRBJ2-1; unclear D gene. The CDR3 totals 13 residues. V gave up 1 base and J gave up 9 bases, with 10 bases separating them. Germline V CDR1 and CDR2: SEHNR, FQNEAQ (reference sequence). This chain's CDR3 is CASSLESTSEQFF. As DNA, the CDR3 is TGTGCCAGCAGCTTAGAATCCACCAGTGAGCAGTTCTTC.

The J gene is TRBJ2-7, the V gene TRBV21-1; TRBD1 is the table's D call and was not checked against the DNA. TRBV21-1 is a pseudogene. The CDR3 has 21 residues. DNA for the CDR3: TGTGCCAGCAGCAAAGTGGGATCACAGGGGGCCCTAGCGGGCCCGTCCTACGAGCAGTACTTC. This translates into CASSKVGSQGALAGPSYEQYF.

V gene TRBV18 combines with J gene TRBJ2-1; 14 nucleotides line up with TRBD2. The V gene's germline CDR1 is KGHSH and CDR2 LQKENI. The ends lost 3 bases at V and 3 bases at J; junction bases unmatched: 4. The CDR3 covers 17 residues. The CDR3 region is CASSPGLAGGGYNEQFF. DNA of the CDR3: TGTGCCAGCTCACCCGGACTAGCGGGAGGTGGCTACAATGAGCAGTTCTTC. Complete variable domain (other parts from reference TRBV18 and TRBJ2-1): NAGVMQNPRHLVRRRGQEARLRCSPMKGHSHVYWYRQLPEEGLKFMVYLQKENIIDESGMPKERFSAEFPKEGPSILRIQQVVRGDSAAYFCASSPGLAGGGYNEQFFGPGTRLTVL.

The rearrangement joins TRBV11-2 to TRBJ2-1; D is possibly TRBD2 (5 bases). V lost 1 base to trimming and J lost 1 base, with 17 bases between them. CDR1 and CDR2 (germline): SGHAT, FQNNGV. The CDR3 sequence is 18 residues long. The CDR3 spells CASSLVAAVLGSYNEQFF. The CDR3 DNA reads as TGTGCCAGCAGCTTAGTCGCAGCGGTACTGGGGTCCTACAATGAGCAGTTCTTC.

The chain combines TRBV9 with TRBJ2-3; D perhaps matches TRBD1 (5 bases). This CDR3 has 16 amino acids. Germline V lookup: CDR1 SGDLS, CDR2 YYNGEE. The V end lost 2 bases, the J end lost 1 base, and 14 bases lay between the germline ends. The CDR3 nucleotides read TGTGCCAGCAGCGTCGGGTGGGGCGGAGGCACAGATACGCAGTATTTT. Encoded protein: CASSVGWGGGTDTQYF.